Listed below are T cell receptor beta chains from one sample, sequenced in a study of cytomegalovirus exposure and HLA in healthy donors. Data came from immunoSEQ multiplex PCR; TCRdb stores just in-frame clones and leaves some out. The sample carries around 90,000 clones, more than 65% recorded once. Sequences were obtained from PBMCs. The receptors come from a human donor in good health. CDR3s include the opening cysteine and the closing phenylalanine or tryptophan. The D gene is left open where the match is weak. Only part of the rows carry a size: once, few, many, or a class if the clone is expanded.

D	V	size	J	CDR3	DNA
.	TRBV7-2	.	TRBJ1-1	CASSPGGTEAFF	TGTGCCAGCAGCCCGGGGGGGACTGAAGCTTTCTTT
TRBD2	TRBV28	.	TRBJ2-3	CASSASGGWDTQYF	TGTGCCAGCAGTGCTAGCGGGGGGTGGGATACGCAGTATTTT
.	TRBV9	.	TRBJ2-2	CASSVGMRGQNTGELFF	TGTGCCAGCAGCGTAGGAATGAGAGGGCAGAACACCGGGGAGCTGTTTTTT
TRBD2	TRBV29-1	.	TRBJ2-3	CSVVREGVPDTQYF	TGCAGCGTTGTTCGGGAGGGGGTCCCAGATACGCAGTATTTT
TRBD2	TRBV4-1	.	TRBJ2-3	CASSQDTPPTSGSDTDTQYF	TGCGCCAGCAGCCAAGATACCCCCCCTACTAGCGGGAGTGACACAGATACGCAGTATTTT
.	TRBV30	.	TRBJ1-1	CATWGGWGTEAFF	TGTGCCACATGGGGGGGTTGGGGCACTGAAGCTTTCTTT
.	TRBV7-2	.	TRBJ2-1	CASSLGLARKFF	TGTGCCAGCAGCTTAGGCCTGGCCCGAAAGTTCTTC
.	TRBV4-3	.	TRBJ1-2	CASSPGTPSGGYTF	TGCGCCAGCAGCCCGGGTACGCCCTCGGGGGGCTACACCTTC
.	TRBV29-1	.	TRBJ2-3	CSGAGYRYDTQYF	TGCAGCGGGGCTGGCTATCGGTATGATACGCAGTATTTT
TRBD1	TRBV5-1	once	TRBJ2-7	CASYETGGHEQYF	TGCGCCAGCTACGAGACAGGGGGCCACGAGCAGTACTTC
TRBD1	TRBV7-3	.	TRBJ2-7	CASSRYGTGGKGYEQYF	TGTGCCAGCAGCCGATACGGGACAGGGGGCAAAGGGTACGAGCAGTACTTC
.	TRBV18	.	TRBJ2-5	CASSPPSRETQYF	TGTGCCAGCTCACCCCCGAGCCGGGAGACCCAGTACTTC
.	TRBV25-1	.	TRBJ1-6	CASSDSRGYNSPLHF	TGTGCCAGCAGTGACAGTAGGGGCTATAATTCACCCCTCCACTTT
TRBD1	TRBV9	.	TRBJ1-1	CASSVRPGQGANTEAFF	TGTGCCAGCAGCGTAAGGCCGGGACAGGGGGCCAACACTGAAGCTTTCTTT
TRBD2	TRBV28	.	TRBJ2-7	CASSPPGLGVYEQYF	TGTGCCAGCAGTCCCCCGGGACTAGGGGTCTACGAGCAGTACTTC
.	TRBV18	.	TRBJ1-2	CASSNDRANYGYTF	TGTGCCAGCTCAAATGACAGAGCTAACTATGGCTACACCTTC
.	TRBV5-1	.	TRBJ2-2	CASREPGANTGELFF	TGCGCCAGCAGAGAACCGGGAGCGAACACCGGGGAGCTGTTTTTT
TRBD2	TRBV7-7	.	TRBJ2-2	CASSLKREWDGELFF	TGTGCCAGCAGCCTAAAGCGGGAGTGGGACGGGGAGCTGTTTTTT
TRBD1	TRBV5-1	.	TRBJ1-5	CASSLGTRDSLQPQHF	TGCGCCAGCAGCTTGGGAACGAGGGACAGCCTACAGCCCCAGCATTTT
.	TRBV9	.	TRBJ2-1	CASSVAGRNNEQFF	TGTGCCAGCAGCGTAGCAGGGCGGAACAATGAGCAGTTCTTC
TRBD2	TRBV14	few	TRBJ2-1	CASSYLAGDYNEQFF	TGTGCCAGCAGCTACTTAGCGGGGGACTACAATGAGCAGTTCTTC
TRBD1	TRBV5-6	.	TRBJ1-3	CASSQRTGVGNAIYF	TGTGCCAGCAGCCAGAGGACAGGGGTTGGAAACGCCATATATTTT
.	TRBV6-1	few	TRBJ1-1	CASSEAVGSEAFF	TGTGCCAGCAGTGAAGCCGTTGGGAGTGAAGCTTTCTTT
.	TRBV27	.	TRBJ2-3	CASSLATDTQYF	TGTGCCAGCAGTTTGGCCACAGATACGCAGTATTTT
.	TRBV27	.	TRBJ2-3	CASSFDRSAVSTDTQYF	TGTGCCAGCAGTTTCGACCGATCAGCGGTTAGCACAGATACGCAGTATTTT
.	TRBV5-3	.	TRBJ2-5	CARSLWVQGRETQYF	TGTGCCAGAAGCTTGTGGGTACAGGGTCGGGAGACCCAGTACTTC
TRBD1	TRBV2	few	TRBJ1-1	CASSEAGQLVTEAFF	TGTGCCAGCAGTGAAGCGGGACAGCTTGTCACTGAAGCTTTCTTT
.	TRBV19	.	TRBJ2-1	CASSIEAIPSYNEQFF	TGTGCCAGTAGTATTGAGGCGATTCCCTCCTACAATGAGCAGTTCTTC
.	TRBV6-5	.	TRBJ1-1	CATHREGYTEAFF	TGTGCCACACACAGGGAGGGGTACACTGAAGCTTTCTTT
.	TRBV2	.	TRBJ2-3	CASSDYGGTDTQYF	TGTGCCAGCAGTGATTACGGGGGTACAGATACGCAGTATTTT
.	TRBV5-6	few	TRBJ1-2	CASSSTANYGYTF	TGTGCCAGCAGCTCGACAGCTAACTATGGCTACACCTTC
.	TRBV28	few	TRBJ1-4	CATLMVGKLFF	TGTGCCACCTTAATGGTCGGAAAACTGTTTTTT
.	TRBV2	.	TRBJ1-1	CASSAGDAEAFF	TGTGCCAGCAGTGCGGGGGACGCTGAAGCTTTCTTT
TRBD1	TRBV6-1	once	TRBJ1-2	CASSEGNRGPAGGYTF	TGTGCCAGCAGTGAAGGGAACAGGGGACCCGCCGGCGGCTACACCTTC
.	TRBV28	.	TRBJ2-7	CAASQGSYEQYF	TGTGCCGCCAGTCAGGGCTCCTACGAGCAGTACTTC
.	TRBV19	once	TRBJ2-5	CASSIMAGASLQYF	TGTGCCAGTAGTATTATGGCAGGGGCCAGTCTCCAGTACTTC
.	TRBV19	.	TRBJ1-1	CASSWSGIAFF	TGTGCCAGTAGCTGGTCAGGGATAGCTTTCTTT
.	TRBV11-3	.	TRBJ2-2	CASSPTRTVNTGELFF	TGTGCCAGCAGCCCGACCCGGACAGTCAACACCGGGGAGCTGTTTTTT
.	TRBV27	.	TRBJ1-5	CASSPQGQPQHF	TGTGCCAGCAGCCCTCAGGGACAGCCCCAGCATTTT
.	TRBV25-1	few	TRBJ2-3	CASIQIDTQYF	TGTGCCAGCATCCAGATAGATACGCAGTATTTT
.	TRBV11-2	.	TRBJ1-2	CASSSSGTTNYGYTF	TGTGCCAGCAGCTCCTCCGGGACTACTAACTATGGCTACACCTTC
.	TRBV9	once	TRBJ2-4	CASSEGYSKNIQYF	TGTGCCAGCAGCGAGGGGTACAGCAAAAACATTCAGTACTTC
.	TRBV18	.	TRBJ1-1	CASSPTPDKRRTEAFF	TGTGCCAGCTCGCCCACCCCGGACAAACGGAGAACTGAAGCTTTCTTT
TRBD2	TRBV5-1	.	TRBJ2-7	CASSLGVGTSGTYEQYF	TGCGCCAGCAGCTTGGGAGTTGGGACTAGCGGGACCTACGAGCAGTACTTC
.	TRBV4-1	.	TRBJ2-4	CASSPRGLLENIQYF	TGCGCCAGCAGCCCCCGGGGTCTACTCGAAAACATTCAGTACTTC
.	TRBV29-1	.	TRBJ2-7	CSVTTAGASYEQYF	TGCAGCGTGACTACGGCGGGGGCCTCCTACGAGCAGTACTTC
TRBD2	TRBV11-2	.	TRBJ2-2	CASKFLAGRNTGELFF	TGTGCCAGCAAATTCCTAGCGGGAAGGAACACCGGGGAGCTGTTTTTT
TRBD1	TRBV20-1	.	TRBJ1-1	CSARTGAEAFF	TGCAGTGCTAGAACAGGGGCCGAAGCTTTCTTT
.	TRBV4-3	.	TRBJ2-6	CASSQNRVGANVLTF	TGCGCCAGCAGCCAAAACAGGGTTGGGGCCAACGTCCTGACTTTC
.	TRBV5-5	.	TRBJ2-1	CASSLAGHNEQFF	TGTGCCAGCAGCTTGGCAGGGCACAATGAGCAGTTCTTC
.	TRBV11-3	.	TRBJ2-1	CASSLDGTSYNEQFF	TGTGCCAGCAGCTTAGATGGTACTAGCTACAATGAGCAGTTCTTC
TRBD2	TRBV7-2	.	TRBJ2-3	CASSLVAGGGTDTQYF	TGTGCCAGCAGCCTAGTAGCGGGGGGCGGCACAGATACGCAGTATTTT
TRBD1	TRBV28	few	TRBJ2-5	CASSPRQGAGETQYF	TGTGCCAGCAGCCCACGACAGGGGGCTGGGGAGACCCAGTACTTC
TRBD1	TRBV19	.	TRBJ2-2	CASSMLDRRTGELFF	TGTGCCAGTAGTATGCTGGACAGGAGGACCGGGGAGCTGTTTTTT
.	TRBV19	.	TRBJ2-7	CASSPIRDYEQYF	TGTGCCAGTAGTCCTATACGGGACTACGAGCAGTACTTC